This TCR beta chain is drawn from a study of identical twins. Whole-study results and caveats: Modelling underestimated the level of out-of-frame TCR alpha sharing observed in monozygotic twins.

CDR3 length equals 13 residues. Germline lookup yields CDR1 SGHTA and CDR2 FQGTGA. The germline V and J ends were trimmed by 5 bases and 1 base, with 8 bases remaining between them. TCRdb ran MiXCR on the 5' RACE reads and lists one entry per CDR3 protein. This table has a few hundred thousand distinct CDR3 sequences, 9.6% appearing once. This clonotype showed up many times. Its antigen is not identified. This sample was also put to use in a study of yellow fever vaccine responses in identical twins.

The chain links TRBV7-3 to TRBJ2-5; D call uncertain. This TCR came from a woman between 18 and 29 years old in good health. The specimen was PBMCs. The CDR3, as DNA: TGTGCCAGCAGCCCCTGGCCCCAAGAGACCCAGTACTTC. This encodes CASSPWPQETQYF.